Below are 15 T cell receptor beta chains sequenced from a single sample in a study of CD8+ T cells in alopecia areata. RNA was extracted and reverse transcribed into cDNA as the sequencing template. Some clones are missing from TCRdb's copy, which holds only in-frame ones; the method was immunoSEQ multiplex PCR. The sample lists 110,000 or so clones, 55% to 70% occurring once. The sample taken for sequencing was CD4+ T cells sorted from blood. The receptors were gathered from a human donor in good health.

V usage is TRBV7-2 and J usage is TRBJ2-3; 7 bases match TRBD2. CDR3 size: 16 residues. Germline V CDR1 and CDR2: SGHTA, FQGNSA. V shed 3 bases, J shed 4 bases, and the junction held 10 bases outside the gene matches. Here the CDR3 reads CASSFGRGLGADTQYF. The CDR3, as DNA: TGTGCCAGCAGCTTCGGGCGGGGGTTAGGGGCAGATACGCAGTATTTT. The full variable domain, its missing parts supplied by reference TRBV7-2 and TRBJ2-3, is GAGVSQSPSNKVTEKGKDVELRCDPISGHTALYWYRQSLGQGLEFLIYFQGNSAPDKSGLPSDRFSAERTGGSVSTLTIQRTQQEDSAVYLCASSFGRGLGADTQYFGPGTRLTVL.

The chain combines TRBV7-9 with TRBJ1-1; 7 bases fit TRBD1. The germline CDR1 and CDR2 sequences are SEHNR and FQNEAQ (reference sequence). This CDR3 has 12 amino acids. The J segment lost 11 bases and the V segment lost 1 base, leaving 4 bases of the junction unmatched. CDR3 in DNA: TGTGCCAGCAGCTTAGGAGGGGGCGATGCTTTCTTT. Protein sequence: CASSLGGGDAFF.

J is TRBJ2-1 and V is TRBV5-6; 9 nucleotides align to TRBD2. This CDR3 spans 16 amino acids. CDR1 is SGHDT and CDR2 is YYEEEE in the germline V gene. The V gene end was trimmed by 0 bases and the J gene end by 2 bases; junction bases not matched to a gene: 3. DNA of the CDR3: TGTGCCAGCAGCTTGGGGACTAGCGTGACCTACAATGAGCAGTTCTTC. Translated, it gives CASSLGTSVTYNEQFF.

This CDR3 reads CSVNKGGTDTQYF. The CDR3 DNA follows: TGCAGCGTTAACAAGGGAGGCACAGATACGCAGTATTTT. The genes are TRBV29-1 and TRBJ2-3, with a possible D match to TRBD2 (5 bases). The CDR3 contains 13 residues. Germline V gene data show CDR1 as SQVTM and CDR2 as ANQGSEA. The V end lost 5 bases, the J end lost 1 base, and 10 bases lay between the germline ends.

There are a few counts of this clone. The chain joins TRBV5-1 to TRBJ1-1; unclear D gene. The V gene lost 1 base and the J gene lost 5 bases, with 15 bases spanning the gap. CDR1 is SGHRS and CDR2 is YFSETQ in the germline V gene. The CDR3 consists of 15 residues. CDR3 sequence: CASSLIPLTKTEAFF. Written as DNA, the CDR3 is TGCGCCAGCAGCTTGATTCCACTCACTAAGACTGAAGCTTTCTTT.

The chain couples TRBV2 to TRBJ1-1; a possible D gene is TRBD1 (5 bases). CDR3 size: 15 residues. Germline CDR1 is SNHLY and CDR2 is FYNNEI. V lost 4 bases to trimming and J lost 2 bases, with 14 bases between them. As DNA, the CDR3 is TGTGCCAGCAGTGGAATCAGGGCGCTTAACACTGAAGCTTTCTTT. Translation gives CASSGIRALNTEAFF.

The chain combines TRBV30 with TRBJ2-3, with D hard to call. V shed 1 base and J shed 1 base, with 9 bases lying between them. The germline V gene has CDR1 GTSNPN and CDR2 SVGIG (reference sequence). The CDR3 is 14 residues long. CDR3 nucleotides: TGTGCCTGGAGTGGTCTTAGAGGCACAGATACGCAGTATTTT. Translation gives CAWSGLRGTDTQYF. Full variable domain (rest looked up from reference TRBV30 and TRBJ2-3): SQTIHQWPATLVQPVGSPLSLECTVEGTSNPNLYWYRQAAGRGLQLLFYSVGIGQISSEVPQNLSASRPQDRQFILSSKKLLLSDSGFYLCAWSGLRGTDTQYFGPGTRLTVL.

The chain couples TRBV5-1 to TRBJ2-7; D not certain. This CDR3 has 15 amino acids. V dropped 0 bases and J dropped 3 bases, with 13 bases sitting between them. The V gene's germline CDR1 is SGHRS and CDR2 YFSETQ. CDR3 nucleotide sequence: TGCGCCAGCAGCTTGGCCCCTGGCAGCAGCTACGAGCAGTACTTC. Translated: CASSLAPGSSYEQYF.

The rearrangement links TRBV5-1 to TRBJ2-7, with TRBD1 matching 8 bases. The junction had 3 bases not matched to a gene; V was cut back by 4 bases and J by 0 bases. Germline V lookup: CDR1 SGHRS, CDR2 YFSETQ. This CDR3 is 14 amino acids long. In DNA, the CDR3 is TGCGCCAGCAGCGGGGACAGGAGCTCCTACGAGCAGTACTTC. The encoded protein is CASSGDRSSYEQYF. The whole variable domain, filled in from reference TRBV5-1 and TRBJ2-7, reads KAGVTQTPRYLIKTRGQQVTLSCSPISGHRSVSWYQQTPGQGLQFLFEYFSETQRNKGNFPGRFSGRQFSNSRSEMNVSTLELGDSALYLCASSGDRSSYEQYFGPGTRLTVT.

The chain employs TRBV29-1 and TRBJ1-1; no definite D call. Germline assignment: CDR1 SQVTM and CDR2 ANQGSEA. The V and J ends lost 5 bases and 3 bases respectively, with 4 bases between them. The CDR3 length is 10 residues. Here the CDR3 DNA reads TGCAGCGTTTCGTACACTGAAGCTTTCTTT. This codes for CSVSYTEAFF.

This clone was recorded a few times. The CDR3 sequence: CAISEGRSTDTQYF. The CDR3 DNA follows: TGTGCCATCAGTGAGGGTCGTAGCACAGATACGCAGTATTTT. The chain couples TRBV10-3 to TRBJ2-3; no reliable D call. The CDR3 is made up of 14 amino acids. CDR1 is ENHRY, CDR2 SYGVKD, per germline. Trimming took off 2 bases at V and 0 bases at J, with 6 bases between the two ends.

This clone was counted a few times. The chain is built from TRBV23-1 and TRBJ1-1, with TRBD1 as a possible D gene (5 bases). TRBV23-1 is assigned to the ORF class and has an uncertain function. With 4 bases removed from V and 8 bases from J, the gap between germline ends came to 20 bases. CDR3 length equals 15 residues. The chain's CDR3 is CASSPSPPGMGEAFF. DNA for the CDR3: TGCGCCAGCAGTCCCTCTCCCCCAGGGATGGGGGAAGCTTTCTTT.

The sample holds a few counts of this clone. The rearrangement links TRBV2 to TRBJ1-2; TRBD1 matches at 9 bases. Trimming cost V 5 bases and J 6 bases; bases outside gene matches: 7. Germline V lookup: CDR1 SNHLY, CDR2 FYNNEI. The CDR3 totals 14 residues. CDR3 nucleotide sequence: TGTGCCAGCAGTTCGGACAGGGGAGAGCATGGCTACACCTTC. Protein product: CASSSDRGEHGYTF.

The chain joins TRBV29-1 to TRBJ2-7, with 7 bases fitting TRBD1. The length of the CDR3 is 13 residues. The germline V gene encodes CDR1 SQVTM and CDR2 ANQGSEA. V lost 3 bases, J lost 7 bases, and 9 bases stayed unmatched. In nucleotides, the CDR3 is TGCAGCGTTGAGGGACAGACTTCTAGGGAGCAGTACTTC. This sequence encodes CSVEGQTSREQYF.

The chain carries TRBV7-9 and TRBJ2-1, with 9 nucleotides matching TRBD1. This CDR3 region has 16 residues. V was clipped by 4 bases and J by 7 bases; unmatched bases: 11. Germline V gene lookup returns CDR1 SEHNR and CDR2 FQNEAQ (reference sequence). CDR3: CASSSAGTGKGNEQFF. The CDR3 bases are TGTGCCAGCAGCTCAGCCGGGACAGGGAAAGGGAATGAGCAGTTCTTC.